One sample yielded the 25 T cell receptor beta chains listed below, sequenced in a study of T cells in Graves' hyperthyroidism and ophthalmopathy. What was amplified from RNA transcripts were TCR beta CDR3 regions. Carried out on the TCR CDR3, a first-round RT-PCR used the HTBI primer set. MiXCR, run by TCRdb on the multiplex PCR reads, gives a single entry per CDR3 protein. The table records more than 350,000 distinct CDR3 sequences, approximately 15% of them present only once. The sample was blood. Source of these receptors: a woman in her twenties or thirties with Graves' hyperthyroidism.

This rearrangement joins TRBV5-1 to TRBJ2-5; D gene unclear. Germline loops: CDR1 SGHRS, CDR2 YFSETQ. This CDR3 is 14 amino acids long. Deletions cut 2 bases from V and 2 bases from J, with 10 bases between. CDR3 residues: CASSFLGYQETQYF. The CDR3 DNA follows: TGCGCCAGCAGCTTTCTGGGGTATCAAGAGACCCAGTACTTC.

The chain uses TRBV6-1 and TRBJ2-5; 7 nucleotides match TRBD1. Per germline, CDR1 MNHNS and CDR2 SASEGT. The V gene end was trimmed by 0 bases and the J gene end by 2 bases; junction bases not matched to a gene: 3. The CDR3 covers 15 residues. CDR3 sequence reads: CASSEAPGGQETQYF. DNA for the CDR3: TGTGCCAGCAGTGAAGCGCCAGGGGGACAAGAGACCCAGTACTTC.

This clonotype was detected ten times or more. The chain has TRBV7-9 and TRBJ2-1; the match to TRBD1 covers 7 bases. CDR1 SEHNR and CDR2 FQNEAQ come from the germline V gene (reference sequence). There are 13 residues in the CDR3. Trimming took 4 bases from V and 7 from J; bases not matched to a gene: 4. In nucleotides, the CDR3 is TGTGCCAGCAGCTACAGGGGTGGGAATGAGCAGTTCTTC. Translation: CASSYRGGNEQFF. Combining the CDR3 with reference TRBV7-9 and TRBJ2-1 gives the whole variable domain DTGVSQNPRHKITKRGQNVTFRCDPISEHNRLYWYRQTLGQGPEFLTYFQNEAQLEKSRLLSDRFSAERPKGSFSTLEIQRTEQGDSAMYLCASSYRGGNEQFFGPGTRLTVL.

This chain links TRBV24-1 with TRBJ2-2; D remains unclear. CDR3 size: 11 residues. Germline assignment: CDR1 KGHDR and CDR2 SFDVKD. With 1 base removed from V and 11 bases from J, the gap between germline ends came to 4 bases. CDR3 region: CATSDLSELFF. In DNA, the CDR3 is TGTGCCACCAGTGATTTATCAGAGCTGTTTTTT.

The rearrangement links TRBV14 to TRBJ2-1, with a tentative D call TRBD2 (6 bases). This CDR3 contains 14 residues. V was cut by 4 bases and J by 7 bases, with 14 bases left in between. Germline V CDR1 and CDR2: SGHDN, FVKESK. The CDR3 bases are TGTGCCAGCAGCCGCCGGGACTTTCGGAATGAGCAGTTCTTC. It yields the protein CASSRRDFRNEQFF.

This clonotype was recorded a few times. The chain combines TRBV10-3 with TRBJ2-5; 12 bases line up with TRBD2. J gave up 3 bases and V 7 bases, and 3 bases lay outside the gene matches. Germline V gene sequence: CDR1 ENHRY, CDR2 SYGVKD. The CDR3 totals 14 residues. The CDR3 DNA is TGTGCCATCAAGGCTAGCGGGAGGGAAGAGACCCAGTACTTC. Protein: CAIKASGREETQYF.

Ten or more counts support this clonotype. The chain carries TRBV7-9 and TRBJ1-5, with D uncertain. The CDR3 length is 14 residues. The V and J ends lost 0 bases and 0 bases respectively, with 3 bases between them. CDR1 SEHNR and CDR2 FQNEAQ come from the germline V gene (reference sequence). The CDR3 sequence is CASSLADSNQPQHF. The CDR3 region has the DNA TGTGCCAGCAGCTTAGCAGATAGCAATCAGCCCCAGCATTTT.

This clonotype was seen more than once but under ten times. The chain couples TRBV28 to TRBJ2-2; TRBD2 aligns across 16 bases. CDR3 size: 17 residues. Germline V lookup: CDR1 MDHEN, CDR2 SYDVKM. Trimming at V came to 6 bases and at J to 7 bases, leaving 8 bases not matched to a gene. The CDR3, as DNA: TGTGCCAGCAGGGGGACTAGCGGGAGGGCCGCGGACGGGGAGCTGTTTTTT. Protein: CASRGTSGRAADGELFF. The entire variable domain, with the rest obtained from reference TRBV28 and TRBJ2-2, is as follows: DVKVTQSSRYLVKRTGEKVFLECVQDMDHENMFWYRQDPGLGLRLIYFSYDVKMKEKGDIPEGYSVSREKKERFSLILESASTNQTSMYLCASRGTSGRAADGELFFGEGSRLTVL.

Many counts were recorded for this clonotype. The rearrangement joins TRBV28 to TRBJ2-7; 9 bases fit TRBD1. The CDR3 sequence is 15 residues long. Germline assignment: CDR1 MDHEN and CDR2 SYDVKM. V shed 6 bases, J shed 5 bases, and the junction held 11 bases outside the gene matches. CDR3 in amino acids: CASSITGTGPHEQYF. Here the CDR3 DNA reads TGTGCCAGCAGCATTACCGGGACAGGGCCCCACGAGCAGTACTTC.

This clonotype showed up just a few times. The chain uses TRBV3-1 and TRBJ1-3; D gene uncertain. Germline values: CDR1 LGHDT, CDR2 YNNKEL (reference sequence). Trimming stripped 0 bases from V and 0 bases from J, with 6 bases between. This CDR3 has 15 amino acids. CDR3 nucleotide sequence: TGTGCCAGCAGCCAAGAATGGGACTCTGGAAACACCATATATTTT. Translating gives CASSQEWDSGNTIYF.

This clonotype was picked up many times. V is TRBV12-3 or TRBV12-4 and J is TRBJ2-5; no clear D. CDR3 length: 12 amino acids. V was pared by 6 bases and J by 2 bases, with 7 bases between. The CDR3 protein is CASRGTQETQYF. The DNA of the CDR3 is TGTGCCAGCAGGGGCACTCAAGAGACCCAGTACTTC.

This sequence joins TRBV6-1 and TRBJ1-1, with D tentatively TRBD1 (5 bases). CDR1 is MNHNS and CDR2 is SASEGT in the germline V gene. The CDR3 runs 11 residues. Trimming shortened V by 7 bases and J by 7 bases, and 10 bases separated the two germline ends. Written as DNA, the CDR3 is TGTGCCAGCACCCAGGGAGGTGAAGCTTTCTTT. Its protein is CASTQGGEAFF.

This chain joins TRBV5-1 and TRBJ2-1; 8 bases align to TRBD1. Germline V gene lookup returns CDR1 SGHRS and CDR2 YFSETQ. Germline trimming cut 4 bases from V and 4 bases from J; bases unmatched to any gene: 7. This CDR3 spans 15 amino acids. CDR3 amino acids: CASSPAGTGYNEQFF. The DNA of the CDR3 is TGCGCCAGCAGCCCAGCCGGGACAGGTTACAATGAGCAGTTCTTC.

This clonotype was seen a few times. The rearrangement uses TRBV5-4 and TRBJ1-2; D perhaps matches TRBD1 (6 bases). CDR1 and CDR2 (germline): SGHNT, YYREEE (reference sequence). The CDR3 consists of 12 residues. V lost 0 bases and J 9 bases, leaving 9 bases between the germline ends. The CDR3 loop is CASSLGQARYTF. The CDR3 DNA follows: TGTGCCAGCAGCTTGGGACAGGCCCGCTACACCTTC.

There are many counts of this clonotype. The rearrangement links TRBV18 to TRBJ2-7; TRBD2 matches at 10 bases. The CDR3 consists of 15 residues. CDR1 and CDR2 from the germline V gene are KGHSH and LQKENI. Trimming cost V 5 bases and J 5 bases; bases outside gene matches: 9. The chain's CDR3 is CASSILAGESNEQYF. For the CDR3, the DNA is TGTGCCAGCTCAATTCTAGCGGGAGAATCGAACGAGCAGTACTTC.

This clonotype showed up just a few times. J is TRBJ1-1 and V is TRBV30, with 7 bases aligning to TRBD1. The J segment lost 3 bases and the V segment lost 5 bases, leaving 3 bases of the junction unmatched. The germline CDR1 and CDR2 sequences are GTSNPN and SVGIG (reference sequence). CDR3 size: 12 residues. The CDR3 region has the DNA TGTGCCTGGGGTGACAGGGACACTGAAGCTTTCTTT. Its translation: CAWGDRDTEAFF.

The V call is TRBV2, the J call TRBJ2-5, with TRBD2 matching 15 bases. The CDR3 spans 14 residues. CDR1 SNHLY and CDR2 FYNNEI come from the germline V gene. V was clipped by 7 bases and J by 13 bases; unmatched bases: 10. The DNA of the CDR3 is TGTGCCAGCACCCGGACTAGCGGGGGGGCTGAGACGTACTTC. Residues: CASTRTSGGAETYF.

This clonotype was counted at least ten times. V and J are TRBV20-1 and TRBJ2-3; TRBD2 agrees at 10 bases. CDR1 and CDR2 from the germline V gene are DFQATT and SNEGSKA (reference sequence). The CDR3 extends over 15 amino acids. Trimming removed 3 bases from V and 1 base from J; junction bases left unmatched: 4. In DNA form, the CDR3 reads TGCAGTGCTAGCCCCGGGACTAGCGGCACAGATACGCAGTATTTT. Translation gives CSASPGTSGTDTQYF.

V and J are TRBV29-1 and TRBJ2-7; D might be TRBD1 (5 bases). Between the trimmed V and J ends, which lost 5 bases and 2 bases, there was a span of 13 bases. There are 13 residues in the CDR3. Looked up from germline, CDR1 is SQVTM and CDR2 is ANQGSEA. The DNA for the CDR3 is TGCAGCGTTTCAGGGCACTCTCCCTACGAGCAGTACTTC. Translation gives CSVSGHSPYEQYF.

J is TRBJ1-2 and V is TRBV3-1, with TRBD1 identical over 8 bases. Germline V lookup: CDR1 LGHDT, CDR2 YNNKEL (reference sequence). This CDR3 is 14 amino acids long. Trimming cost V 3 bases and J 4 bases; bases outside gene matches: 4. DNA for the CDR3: TGTGCCAGCAGCCAGGGACAGGCCTCCTATGGCTACACCTTC. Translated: CASSQGQASYGYTF.

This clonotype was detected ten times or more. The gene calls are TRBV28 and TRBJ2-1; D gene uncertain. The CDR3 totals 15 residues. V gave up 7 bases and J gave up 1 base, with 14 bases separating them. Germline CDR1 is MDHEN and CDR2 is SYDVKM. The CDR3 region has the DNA TGTGCCAGCACTTTGACACTCCTGTCCTACAATGAGCAGTTCTTC. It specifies CASTLTLLSYNEQFF.

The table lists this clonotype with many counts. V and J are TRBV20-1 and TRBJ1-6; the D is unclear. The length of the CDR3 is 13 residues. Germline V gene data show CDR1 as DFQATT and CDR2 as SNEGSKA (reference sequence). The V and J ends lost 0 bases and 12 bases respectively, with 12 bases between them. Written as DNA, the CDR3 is TGCAGTGCTAGAGATCAGGCTCCCAAACCCCTCCACTTT. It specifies CSARDQAPKPLHF.

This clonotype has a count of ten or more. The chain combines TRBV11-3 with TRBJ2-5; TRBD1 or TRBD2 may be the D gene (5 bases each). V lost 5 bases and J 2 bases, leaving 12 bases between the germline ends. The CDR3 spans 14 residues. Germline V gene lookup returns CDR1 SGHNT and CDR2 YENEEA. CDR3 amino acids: CASSTPGQQETQYF. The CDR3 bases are TGTGCCAGCAGCACCCCGGGGCAGCAAGAGACCCAGTACTTC.

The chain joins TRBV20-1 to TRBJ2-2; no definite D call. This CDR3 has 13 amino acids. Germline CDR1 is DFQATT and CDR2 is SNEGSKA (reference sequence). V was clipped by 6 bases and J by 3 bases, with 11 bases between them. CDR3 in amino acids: CSATRMDTGELFF. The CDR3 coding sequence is TGCAGTGCCACACGGATGGACACCGGGGAGCTGTTTTTT.

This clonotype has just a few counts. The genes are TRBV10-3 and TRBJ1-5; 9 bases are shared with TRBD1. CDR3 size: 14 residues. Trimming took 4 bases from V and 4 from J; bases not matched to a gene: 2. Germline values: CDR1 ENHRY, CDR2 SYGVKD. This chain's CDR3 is CAISGQGENQPQHF. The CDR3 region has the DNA TGTGCCATCAGTGGACAGGGGGAAAATCAGCCCCAGCATTTT.